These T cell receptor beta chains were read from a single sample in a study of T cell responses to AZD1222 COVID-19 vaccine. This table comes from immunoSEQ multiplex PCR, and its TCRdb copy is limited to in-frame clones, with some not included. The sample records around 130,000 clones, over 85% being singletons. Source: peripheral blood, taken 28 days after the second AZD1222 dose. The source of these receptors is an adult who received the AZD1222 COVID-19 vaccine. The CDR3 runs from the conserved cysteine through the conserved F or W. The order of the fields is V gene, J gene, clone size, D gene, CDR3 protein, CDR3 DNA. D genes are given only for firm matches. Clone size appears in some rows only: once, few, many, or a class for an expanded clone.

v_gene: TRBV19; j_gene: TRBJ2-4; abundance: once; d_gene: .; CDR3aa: CASSIRQGSWGKNIQYF; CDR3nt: TGTGCCAGTAGTATCAGGCAGGGATCATGGGGCAAAAACATTCAGTACTTC
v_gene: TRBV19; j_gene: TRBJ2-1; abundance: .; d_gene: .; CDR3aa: CASSFTVAGSNEQFF; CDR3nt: TGTGCCAGCTCCTTTACAGTGGCGGGTTCCAATGAGCAGTTCTTC
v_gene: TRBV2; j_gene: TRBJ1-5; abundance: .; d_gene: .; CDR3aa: CASSAGSGGNQPQHF; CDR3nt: TGTGCCAGCAGTGCGGGGTCAGGGGGCAATCAGCCCCAGCATTTT
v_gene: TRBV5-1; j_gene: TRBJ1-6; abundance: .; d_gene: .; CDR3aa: CASSLEGFRNSPLHF; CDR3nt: TGCGCCAGCAGCTTGGAAGGGTTCAGGAATTCACCCCTCCACTTT
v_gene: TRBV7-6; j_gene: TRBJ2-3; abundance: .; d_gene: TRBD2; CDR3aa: CASSLGQSGGGTDTQYF; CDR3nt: TGTGCCAGCAGCTTAGGACAGAGCGGGGGCGGCACAGATACGCAGTATTTT
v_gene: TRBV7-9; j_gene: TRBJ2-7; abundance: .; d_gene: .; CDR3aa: CASSPDRISYEQYF; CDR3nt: TGTGCCAGCAGCCCCGACCGAATCTCCTACGAGCAGTACTTC
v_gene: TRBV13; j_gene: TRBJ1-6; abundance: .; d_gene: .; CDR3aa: CASSPTDGGAAKSPLHF; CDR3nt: TGTGCCAGCAGCCCAACGGACGGGGGGGCGGCAAAATCACCCCTCCACTTT
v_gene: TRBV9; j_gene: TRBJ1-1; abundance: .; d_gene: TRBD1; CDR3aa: CASSLDRGQTEAFF; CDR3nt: TGTGCCAGCAGCTTAGACAGGGGGCAGACTGAAGCTTTCTTT
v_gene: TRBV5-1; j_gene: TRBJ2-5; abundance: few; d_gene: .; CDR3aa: CASRLDTEETQYF; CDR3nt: TGCGCCAGCAGATTGGACACAGAAGAGACCCAGTACTTC
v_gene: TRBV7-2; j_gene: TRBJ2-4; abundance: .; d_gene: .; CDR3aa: CASSYPELGNIQYF; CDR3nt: TGTGCCAGCAGCTACCCTGAGTTGGGGAACATTCAGTACTTC
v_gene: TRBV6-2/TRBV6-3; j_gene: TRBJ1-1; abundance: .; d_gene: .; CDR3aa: CASSTANTEAFF; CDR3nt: TGTGCCAGCAGCACAGCGAACACTGAAGCTTTCTTT
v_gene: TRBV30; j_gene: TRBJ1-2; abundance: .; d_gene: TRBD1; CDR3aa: CAWSTTGAVGYTF; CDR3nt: TGTGCCTGGAGTACAACAGGGGCGGTTGGCTACACCTTC
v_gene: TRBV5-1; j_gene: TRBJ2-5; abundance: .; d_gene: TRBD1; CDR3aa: CASSWDSSQETQYF; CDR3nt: TGCGCCAGCAGCTGGGACAGCAGCCAAGAGACCCAGTACTTC
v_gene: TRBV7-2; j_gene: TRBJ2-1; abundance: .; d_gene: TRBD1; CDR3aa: CASSLVRGQGSYNEQFF; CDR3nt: TGTGCCAGCAGCTTAGTGAGGGGACAGGGTTCTTACAATGAGCAGTTCTTC
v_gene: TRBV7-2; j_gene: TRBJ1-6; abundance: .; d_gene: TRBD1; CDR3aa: CASSSGTGVNSPLHF; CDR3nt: TGTGCCAGCAGCTCCGGGACAGGGGTGAATTCACCCCTCCACTTT
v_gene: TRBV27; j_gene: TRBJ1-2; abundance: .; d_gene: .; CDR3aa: CASSFGGESYTF; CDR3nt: TGTGCCAGCAGTTTTGGTGGAGAGAGCTACACCTTC
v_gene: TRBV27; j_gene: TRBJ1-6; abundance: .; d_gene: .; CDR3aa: CASSLSGILGPLHF; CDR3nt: TGTGCCAGCAGTTTATCGGGGATCTTGGGGCCCCTCCACTTT
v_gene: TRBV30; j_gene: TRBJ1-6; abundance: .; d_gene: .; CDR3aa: CAWSLRMSPLHF; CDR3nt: TGTGCCTGGAGCCTCCGGATGTCACCCCTCCACTTT
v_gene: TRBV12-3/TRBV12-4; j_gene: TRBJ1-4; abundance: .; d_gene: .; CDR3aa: CASLQSTNEKLFF; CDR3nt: TGTGCCAGCTTACAGTCAACTAATGAAAAACTGTTTTTT
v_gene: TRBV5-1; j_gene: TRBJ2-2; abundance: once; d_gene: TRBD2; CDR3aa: CASSWGGGADTGELFF; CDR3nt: TGCGCCAGCAGCTGGGGCGGGGGGGCCGACACCGGGGAGCTGTTTTTT
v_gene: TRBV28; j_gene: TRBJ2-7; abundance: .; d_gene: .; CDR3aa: CASSSEPREQYF; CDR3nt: TGTGCCAGCAGTTCAGAGCCGAGGGAGCAGTACTTC
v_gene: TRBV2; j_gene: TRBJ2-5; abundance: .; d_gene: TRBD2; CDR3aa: CASSETPGGEETQYF; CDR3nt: TGTGCCAGCAGTGAGACCCCGGGGGGGGAGGAGACCCAGTACTTC
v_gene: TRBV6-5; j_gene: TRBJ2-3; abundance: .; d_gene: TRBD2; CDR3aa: CASSYSSGSATDTQYF; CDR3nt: TGTGCCAGCAGTTACTCTAGCGGGAGCGCGACAGATACGCAGTATTTT
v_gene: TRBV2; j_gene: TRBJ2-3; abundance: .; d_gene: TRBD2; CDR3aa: CASSVSASGMLTDTQYF; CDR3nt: TGTGCCAGCAGTGTATCGGCTAGCGGGATGTTGACAGATACGCAGTATTTT
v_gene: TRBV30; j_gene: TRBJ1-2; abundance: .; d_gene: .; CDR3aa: CAWRGDGNYGYTF; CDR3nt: TGTGCCTGGAGGGGTGACGGTAACTATGGCTACACCTTC
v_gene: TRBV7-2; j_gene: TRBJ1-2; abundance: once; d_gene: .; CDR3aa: CASTAVVTIFGYTF; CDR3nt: TGTGCCAGCACCGCGGTGGTAACTATCTTTGGCTACACCTTC
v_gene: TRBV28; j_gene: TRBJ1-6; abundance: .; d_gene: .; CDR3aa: CASSQARGNSPLHF; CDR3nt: TGTGCCAGCAGTCAAGCCCGTGGGAATTCACCCCTCCACTTT
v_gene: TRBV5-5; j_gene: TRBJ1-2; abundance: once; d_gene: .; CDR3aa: CASSFAGATYGYTF; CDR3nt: TGTGCCAGCAGCTTCGCAGGGGCTACCTATGGCTACACCTTC
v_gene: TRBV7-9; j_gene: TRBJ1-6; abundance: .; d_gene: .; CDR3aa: CASSLGLNSPLHF; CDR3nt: TGTGCCAGCAGCTTAGGCCTGAATTCACCCCTCCACTTT
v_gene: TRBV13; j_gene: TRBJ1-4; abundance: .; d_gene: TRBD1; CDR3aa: CASSPGQGQGKLFF; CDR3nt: TGTGCCAGCAGCCCTGGACAGGGGCAGGGAAAACTGTTTTTT
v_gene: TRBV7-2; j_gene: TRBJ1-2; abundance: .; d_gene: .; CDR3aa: CASSLAPEIYGYTF; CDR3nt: TGTGCCAGCAGCTTAGCCCCCGAAATCTATGGCTACACCTTC
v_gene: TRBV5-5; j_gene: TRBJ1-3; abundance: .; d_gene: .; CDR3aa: CASSPYKMSSGNTIYF; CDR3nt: TGTGCCAGCAGCCCCTACAAGATGAGCTCTGGAAACACCATATATTTT
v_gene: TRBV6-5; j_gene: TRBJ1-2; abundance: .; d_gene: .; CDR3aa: CASSTPRLAGYTF; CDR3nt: TGTGCCAGCAGCACACCTAGGCTGGCTGGCTACACCTTC
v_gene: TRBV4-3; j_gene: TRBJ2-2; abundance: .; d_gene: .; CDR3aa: CASSLEGDANTGELFF; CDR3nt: TGCGCCAGCAGCCTAGAGGGGGATGCGAACACCGGGGAGCTGTTTTTT
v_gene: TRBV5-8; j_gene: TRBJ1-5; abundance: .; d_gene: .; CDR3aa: CASSHLANQPQHF; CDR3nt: TGTGCCAGCAGCCACCTCGCCAATCAGCCCCAGCATTTT
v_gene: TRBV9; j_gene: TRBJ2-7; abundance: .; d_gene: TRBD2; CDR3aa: CASSVAGTTSYEQYF; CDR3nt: TGTGCCAGCAGCGTAGCCGGGACTACCTCCTACGAGCAGTACTTC
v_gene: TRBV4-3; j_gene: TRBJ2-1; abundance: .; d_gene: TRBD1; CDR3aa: CASSRDRASYNEQFF; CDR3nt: TGCGCCAGCAGCCGGGACAGGGCGTCCTACAATGAGCAGTTCTTC
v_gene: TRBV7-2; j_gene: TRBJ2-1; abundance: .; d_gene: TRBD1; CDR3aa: CASSARDRGRGQFF; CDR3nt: TGTGCCAGCAGCGCTCGGGACAGGGGGAGAGGGCAGTTCTTC
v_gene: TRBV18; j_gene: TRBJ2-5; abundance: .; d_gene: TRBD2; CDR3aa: CASSPPGLAGGRETQYF; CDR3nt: TGTGCCAGCTCACCCCCTGGACTAGCGGGAGGGCGAGAGACCCAGTACTTC
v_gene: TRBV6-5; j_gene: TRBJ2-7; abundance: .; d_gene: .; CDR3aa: CASSRPGTSNYEQYF; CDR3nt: TGTGCCAGCAGCCGCCCCGGGACATCCAACTACGAGCAGTACTTC
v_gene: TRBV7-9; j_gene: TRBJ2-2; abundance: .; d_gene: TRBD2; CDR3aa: CASSAATSGREGTGELFF; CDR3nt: TGTGCCAGCAGCGCTGCGACTAGCGGGAGAGAGGGCACCGGGGAGCTGTTTTTT
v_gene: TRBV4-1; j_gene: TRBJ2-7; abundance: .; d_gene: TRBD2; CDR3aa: CASNDGGSGEQYF; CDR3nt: TGCGCCAGCAATGATGGCGGGAGTGGGGAGCAGTACTTC
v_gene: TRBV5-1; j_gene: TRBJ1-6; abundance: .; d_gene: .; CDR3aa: CASSLVTGQSPLHF; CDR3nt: TGCGCCAGCAGCTTGGTTACAGGGCAATCACCCCTCCACTTT
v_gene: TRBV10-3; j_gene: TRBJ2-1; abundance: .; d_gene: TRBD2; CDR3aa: CAISGTSGLYNEQFF; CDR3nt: TGTGCCATCAGTGGGACTAGCGGGCTATACAATGAGCAGTTCTTC
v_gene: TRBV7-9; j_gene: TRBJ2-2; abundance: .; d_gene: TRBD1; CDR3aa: CASSAPGTGDTGELFF; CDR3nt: TGTGCCAGCAGCGCCCCCGGGACAGGGGACACCGGGGAGCTGTTTTTT
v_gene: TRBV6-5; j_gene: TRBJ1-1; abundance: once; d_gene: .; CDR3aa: CASSYLGGRGDTEAFF; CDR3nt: TGTGCCAGCAGTTACCTCGGAGGGCGCGGGGACACTGAAGCTTTCTTT
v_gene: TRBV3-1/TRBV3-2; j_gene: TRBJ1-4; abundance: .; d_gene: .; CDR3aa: CASSQGFDEKLFF; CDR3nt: TGTGCCAGCAGCCAAGGATTCGATGAAAAACTGTTTTTT
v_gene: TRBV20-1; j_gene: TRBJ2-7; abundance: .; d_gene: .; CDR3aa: CSASGDRPGSYEQYF; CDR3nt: TGCAGTGCTAGTGGTGACAGACCGGGGTCTTACGAGCAGTACTTC
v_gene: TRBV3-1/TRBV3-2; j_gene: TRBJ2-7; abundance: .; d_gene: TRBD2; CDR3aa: CASSHAGTSGSYEQYF; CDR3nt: TGTGCCAGCAGCCACGCCGGGACTAGCGGAAGTTACGAGCAGTACTTC
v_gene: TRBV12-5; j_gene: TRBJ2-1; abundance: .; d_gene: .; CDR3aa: CASGFGTGGYNEQFF; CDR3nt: TGTGCTAGTGGTTTCGGGACGGGTGGATACAATGAGCAGTTCTTC
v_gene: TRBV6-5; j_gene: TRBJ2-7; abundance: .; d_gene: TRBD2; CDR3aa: CASKASGTYEQYF; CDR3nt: TGTGCCAGCAAGGCGAGCGGGACCTACGAGCAGTACTTC
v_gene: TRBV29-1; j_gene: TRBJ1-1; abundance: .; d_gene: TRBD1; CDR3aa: CSAATGQEKPEAFF; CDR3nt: TGCAGCGCCGCGACAGGACAGGAAAAGCCTGAAGCTTTCTTT
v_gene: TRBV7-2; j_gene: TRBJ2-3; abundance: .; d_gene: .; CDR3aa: CASSQAMNPPTDTQYF; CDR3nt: TGTGCCAGCAGCCAGGCCATGAACCCACCCACAGATACGCAGTATTTT
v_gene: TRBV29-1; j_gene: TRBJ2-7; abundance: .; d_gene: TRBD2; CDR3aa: CSGLSIGAGETYEQYF; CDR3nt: TGCAGCGGCCTTTCAATCGGAGCGGGAGAAACCTACGAGCAGTACTTC
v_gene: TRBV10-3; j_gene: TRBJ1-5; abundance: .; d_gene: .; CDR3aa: CAIKEEGSNQPQHF; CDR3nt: TGTGCCATCAAGGAGGAAGGGAGCAATCAGCCCCAGCATTTT